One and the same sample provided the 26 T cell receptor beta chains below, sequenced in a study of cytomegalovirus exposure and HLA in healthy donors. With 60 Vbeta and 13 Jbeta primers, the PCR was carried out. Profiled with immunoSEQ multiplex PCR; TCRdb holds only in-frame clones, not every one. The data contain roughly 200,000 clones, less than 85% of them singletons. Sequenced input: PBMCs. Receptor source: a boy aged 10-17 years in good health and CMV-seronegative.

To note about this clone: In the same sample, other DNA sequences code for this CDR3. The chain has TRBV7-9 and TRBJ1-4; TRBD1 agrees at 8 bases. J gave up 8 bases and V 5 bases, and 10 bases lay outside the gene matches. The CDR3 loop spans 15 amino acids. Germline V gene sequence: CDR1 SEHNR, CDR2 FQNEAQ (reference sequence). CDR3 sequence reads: CASSPGDRLNEKLFF. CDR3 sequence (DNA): TGTGCCAGCAGCCCGGGGGACAGGCTGAACGAAAAACTGTTTTTT. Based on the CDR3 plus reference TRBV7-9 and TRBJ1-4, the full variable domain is DTGVSQNPRHKITKRGQNVTFRCDPISEHNRLYWYRQTLGQGPEFLTYFQNEAQLEKSRLLSDRFSAERPKGSFSTLEIQRTEQGDSAMYLCASSPGDRLNEKLFFGSGTQLSVL.

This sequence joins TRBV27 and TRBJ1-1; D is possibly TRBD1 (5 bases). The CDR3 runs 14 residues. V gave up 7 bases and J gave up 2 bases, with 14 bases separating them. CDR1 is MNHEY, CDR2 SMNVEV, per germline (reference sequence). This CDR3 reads CASKGGTLNTEAFF. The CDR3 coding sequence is TGTGCCAGCAAGGGCGGGACGCTAAACACTGAAGCTTTCTTT.

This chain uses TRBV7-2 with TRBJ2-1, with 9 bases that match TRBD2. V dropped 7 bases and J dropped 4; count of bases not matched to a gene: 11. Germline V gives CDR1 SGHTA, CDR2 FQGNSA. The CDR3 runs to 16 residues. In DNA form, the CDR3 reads TGTGCCAGCATCCTTAGCGGGAGCTTTGTTTACAATGAGCAGTTCTTC. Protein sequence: CASILSGSFVYNEQFF.

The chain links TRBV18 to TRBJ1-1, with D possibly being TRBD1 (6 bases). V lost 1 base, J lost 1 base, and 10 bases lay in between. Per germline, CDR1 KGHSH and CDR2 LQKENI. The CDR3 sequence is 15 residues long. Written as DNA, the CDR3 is TGTGCCAGCTCACCACAGGGACACCGGAACACTGAAGCTTTCTTT. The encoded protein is CASSPQGHRNTEAFF.

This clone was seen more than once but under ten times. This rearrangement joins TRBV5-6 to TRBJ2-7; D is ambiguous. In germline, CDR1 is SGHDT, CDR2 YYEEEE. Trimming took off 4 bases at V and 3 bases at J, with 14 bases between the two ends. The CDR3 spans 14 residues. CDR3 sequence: CASSRRRHYYEQYF. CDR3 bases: TGTGCCAGCAGCCGACGGCGACATTACTACGAGCAGTACTTC.

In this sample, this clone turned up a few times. For the CDR3, the DNA is TGTGCCAGCAGGCGACAGGGGGCGAGGGATGAAAAACTGTTTTTT. Protein: CASRRQGARDEKLFF. The chain uses TRBV6-5 and TRBJ1-4; TRBD1 aligns across 10 bases. The CDR3 sequence is 15 residues long. Germline V lookup: CDR1 MNHEY, CDR2 SVGAGI. With 6 bases clipped from V and 6 bases from J, the junction kept 7 bases outside the gene matches.

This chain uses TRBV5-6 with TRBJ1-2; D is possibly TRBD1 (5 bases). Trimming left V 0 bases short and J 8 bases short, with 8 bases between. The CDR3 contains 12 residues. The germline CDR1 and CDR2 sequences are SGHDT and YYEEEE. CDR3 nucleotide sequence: TGTGCCAGCAGCTTGGACAGGAGAGGCTACACCTTC. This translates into CASSLDRRGYTF.

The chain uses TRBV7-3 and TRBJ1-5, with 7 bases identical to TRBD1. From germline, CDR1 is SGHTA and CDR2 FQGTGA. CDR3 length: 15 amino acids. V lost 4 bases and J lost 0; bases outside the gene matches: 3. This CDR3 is CASSWDSSSNQPQHF. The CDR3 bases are TGTGCCAGCAGCTGGGACAGCTCTAGCAATCAGCCCCAGCATTTT.

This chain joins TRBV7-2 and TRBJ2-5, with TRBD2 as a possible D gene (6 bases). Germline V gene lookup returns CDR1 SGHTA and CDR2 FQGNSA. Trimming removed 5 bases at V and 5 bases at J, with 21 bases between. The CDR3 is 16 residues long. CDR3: CASSARGTVNGETQYF. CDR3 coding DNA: TGTGCCAGCAGCGCCAGAGGGACTGTGAATGGGGAGACCCAGTACTTC.

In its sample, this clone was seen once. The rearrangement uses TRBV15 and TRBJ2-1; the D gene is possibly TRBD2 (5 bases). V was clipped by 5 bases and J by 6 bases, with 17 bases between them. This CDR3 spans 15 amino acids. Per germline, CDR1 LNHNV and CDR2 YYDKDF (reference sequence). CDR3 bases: TGTGCCACCAGCCCGCATCGGAGGTACTTCAATGAGCAGTTCTTC. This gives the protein CATSPHRRYFNEQFF. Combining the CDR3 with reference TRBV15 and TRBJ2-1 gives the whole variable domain DAMVIQNPRYQVTQFGKPVTLSCSQTLNHNVMYWYQQKSSQAPKLLFHYYDKDFNNEADTPDNFQSRRPNTSFCFLDIRSPGLGDTAMYLCATSPHRRYFNEQFFGPGTRLTVL.

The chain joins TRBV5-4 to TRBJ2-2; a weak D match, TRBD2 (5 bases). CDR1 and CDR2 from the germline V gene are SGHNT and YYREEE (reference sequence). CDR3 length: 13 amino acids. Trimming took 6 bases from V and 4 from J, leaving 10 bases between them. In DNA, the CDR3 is TGTGCCAGCACTAGAGAGGGCACCGGGGAGCTGTTTTTT. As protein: CASTREGTGELFF.

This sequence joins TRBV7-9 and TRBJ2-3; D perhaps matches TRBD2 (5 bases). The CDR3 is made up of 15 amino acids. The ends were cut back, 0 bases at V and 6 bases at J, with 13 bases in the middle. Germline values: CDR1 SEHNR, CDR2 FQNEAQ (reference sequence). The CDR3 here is CASSLAGATRDTQYF. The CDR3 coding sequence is TGTGCCAGCAGCTTAGCGGGAGCCACAAGGGATACGCAGTATTTT. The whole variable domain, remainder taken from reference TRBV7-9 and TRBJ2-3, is DTGVSQNPRHKITKRGQNVTFRCDPISEHNRLYWYRQTLGQGPEFLTYFQNEAQLEKSRLLSDRFSAERPKGSFSTLEIQRTEQGDSAMYLCASSLAGATRDTQYFGPGTRLTVL.

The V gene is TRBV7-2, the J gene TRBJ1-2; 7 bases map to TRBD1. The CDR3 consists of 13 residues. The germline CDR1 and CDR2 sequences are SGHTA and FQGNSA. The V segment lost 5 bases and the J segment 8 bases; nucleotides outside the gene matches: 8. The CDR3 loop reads CASSIDRVGGYTF. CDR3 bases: TGTGCCAGCAGCATCGACAGGGTGGGAGGCTACACCTTC.

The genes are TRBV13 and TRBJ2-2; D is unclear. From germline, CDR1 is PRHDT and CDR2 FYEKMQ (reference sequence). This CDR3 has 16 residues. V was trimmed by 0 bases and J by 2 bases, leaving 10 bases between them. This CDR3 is CASSLGSPLNTGELFF. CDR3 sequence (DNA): TGTGCCAGCAGCTTAGGATCCCCCCTTAACACCGGGGAGCTGTTTTTT.

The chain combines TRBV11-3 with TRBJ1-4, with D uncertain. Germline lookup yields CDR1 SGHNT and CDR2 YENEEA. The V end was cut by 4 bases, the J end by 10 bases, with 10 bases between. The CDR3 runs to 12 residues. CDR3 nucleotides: TGTGCCAGCAGCTCCTATACGGGAAAACTGTTTTTT. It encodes CASSSYTGKLFF.

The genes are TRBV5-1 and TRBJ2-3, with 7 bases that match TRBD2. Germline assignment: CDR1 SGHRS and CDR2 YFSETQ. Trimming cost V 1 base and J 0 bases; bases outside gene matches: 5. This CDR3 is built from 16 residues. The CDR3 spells CASSLTTSRSTDTQYF. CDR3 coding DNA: TGCGCCAGCAGCTTGACGACTAGCCGAAGCACAGATACGCAGTATTTT. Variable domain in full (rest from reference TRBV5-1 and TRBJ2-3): KAGVTQTPRYLIKTRGQQVTLSCSPISGHRSVSWYQQTPGQGLQFLFEYFSETQRNKGNFPGRFSGRQFSNSRSEMNVSTLELGDSALYLCASSLTTSRSTDTQYFGPGTRLTVL.

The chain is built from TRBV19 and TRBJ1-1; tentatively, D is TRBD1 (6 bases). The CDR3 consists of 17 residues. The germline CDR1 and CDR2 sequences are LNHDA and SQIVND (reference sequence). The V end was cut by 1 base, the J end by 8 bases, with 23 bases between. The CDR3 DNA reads TGTGCCAGTAGTATAGTTGGCGGGGGCGCGGGCCGACTGGAAGCTTTCTTT. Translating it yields CASSIVGGGAGRLEAFF.

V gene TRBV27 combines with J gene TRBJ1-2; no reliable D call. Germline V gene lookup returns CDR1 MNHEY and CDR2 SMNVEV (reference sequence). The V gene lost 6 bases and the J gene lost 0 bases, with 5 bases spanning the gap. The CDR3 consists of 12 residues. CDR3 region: CASRRANYGYTF. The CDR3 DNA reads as TGTGCCAGCAGGAGGGCTAACTATGGCTACACCTTC.

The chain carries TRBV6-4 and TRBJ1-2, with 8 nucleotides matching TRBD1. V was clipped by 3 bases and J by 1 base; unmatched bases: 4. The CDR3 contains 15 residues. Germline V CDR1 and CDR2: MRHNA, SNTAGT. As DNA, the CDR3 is TGTGCCAGCAGTGAGGGGACAGGACATAACTATGGCTACACCTTC. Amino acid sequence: CASSEGTGHNYGYTF.

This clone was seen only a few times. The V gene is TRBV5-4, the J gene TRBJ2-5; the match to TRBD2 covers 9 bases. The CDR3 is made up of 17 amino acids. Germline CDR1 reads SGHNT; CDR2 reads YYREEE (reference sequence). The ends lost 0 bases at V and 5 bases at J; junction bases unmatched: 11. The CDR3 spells CASSLGGSSGIYETQYF. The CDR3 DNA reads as TGTGCCAGCAGCTTGGGAGGGTCTAGCGGGATATACGAGACCCAGTACTTC.

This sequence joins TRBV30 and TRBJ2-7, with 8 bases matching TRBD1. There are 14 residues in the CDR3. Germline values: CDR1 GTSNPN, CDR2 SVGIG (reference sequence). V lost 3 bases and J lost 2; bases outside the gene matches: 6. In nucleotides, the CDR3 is TGTGCCTGGAGCGCCGGGACAGGAGCCTACGAGCAGTACTTC. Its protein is CAWSAGTGAYEQYF.

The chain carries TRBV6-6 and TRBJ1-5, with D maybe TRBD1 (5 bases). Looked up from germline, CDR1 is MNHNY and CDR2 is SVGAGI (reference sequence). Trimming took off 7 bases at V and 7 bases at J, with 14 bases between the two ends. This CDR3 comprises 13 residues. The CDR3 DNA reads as TGTGCCAGCAAGATCAGGGATTCGCAGCCCCAGCATTTT. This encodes CASKIRDSQPQHF.

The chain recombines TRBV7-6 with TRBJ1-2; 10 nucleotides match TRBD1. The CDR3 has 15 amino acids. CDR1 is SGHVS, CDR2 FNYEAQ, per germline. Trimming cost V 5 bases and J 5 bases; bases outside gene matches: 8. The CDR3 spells CASSLGQGGTYGYTF. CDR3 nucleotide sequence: TGTGCCAGCAGCCTAGGACAGGGGGGTACTTATGGCTACACCTTC.

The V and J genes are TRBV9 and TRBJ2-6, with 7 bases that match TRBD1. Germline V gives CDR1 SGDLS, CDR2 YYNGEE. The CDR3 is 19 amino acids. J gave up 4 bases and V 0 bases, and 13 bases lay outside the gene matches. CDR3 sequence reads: CASSVVVTGDFLGANVLTF. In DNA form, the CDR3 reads TGTGCCAGCAGCGTAGTGGTTACAGGGGATTTTTTAGGGGCCAACGTCCTGACTTTC.

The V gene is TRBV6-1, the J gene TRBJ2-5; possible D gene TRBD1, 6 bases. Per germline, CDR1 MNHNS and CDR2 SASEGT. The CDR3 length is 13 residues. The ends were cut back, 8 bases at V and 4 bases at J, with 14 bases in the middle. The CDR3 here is CASESTGSETQYF. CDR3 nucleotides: TGTGCCAGCGAGTCTACAGGGTCAGAGACCCAGTACTTC.

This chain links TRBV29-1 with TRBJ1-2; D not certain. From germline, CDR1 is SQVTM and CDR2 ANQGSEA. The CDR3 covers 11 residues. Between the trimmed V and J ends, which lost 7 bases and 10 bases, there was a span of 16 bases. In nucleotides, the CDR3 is TGCAGCGCCACAACCGGCAGGCTCTACACCTTC. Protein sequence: CSATTGRLYTF.